Shown below are 22 T cell receptor beta chains from a single sample sequenced in a study of CD8 T cells in Susac syndrome. It was with random hexamers that roughly 0.45 to 1 ug RNA was reverse transcribed. TCRdb independently ran MiXCR on the immunoSEQ multiplex PCR reads; one entry per CDR3 protein. Of tens of thousands of distinct CDR3 sequences in the sample, roughly 94% were seen once. Material: CD4+ T cells from PBMCs. The receptors originated from a human donor with Susac syndrome.

The chain joins TRBV7-9 to TRBJ2-5; D perhaps matches TRBD2 (6 bases). Germline-derived CDR1 and CDR2 are SEHNR and FQNEAQ (reference sequence). V was pared by 5 bases and J by 4 bases, with 17 bases between. The length of the CDR3 is 15 residues. This chain's CDR3 is CASSPSGGAGETQYF. In DNA form, the CDR3 reads TGTGCCAGCAGCCCCTCCGGAGGGGCTGGAGAGACCCAGTACTTC.

V is TRBV15 and J is TRBJ1-2, with D possibly TRBD1 on 6 matching bases. The germline gives CDR1 LNHNV, CDR2 YYDKDF (reference sequence). The V and J ends lost 4 bases and 8 bases respectively, with 11 bases between them. There are 12 residues in the CDR3. CDR3 bases: TGTGCCACCAGCATGCGGGGGCGCGGCTACACCTTC. Amino acids: CATSMRGRGYTF.

This clonotype was recorded once. CDR3 loop: CASSPTSGTVTTEAFF. DNA for the CDR3: TGTGCCAGCAGCCCGACTTCCGGGACGGTAACTACTGAAGCTTTCTTT. This rearrangement joins TRBV7-2 to TRBJ1-1; a weak D match, TRBD1 (5 bases). CDR1 is SGHTA, CDR2 FQGNSA, per germline. The CDR3 contains 16 residues. V was trimmed by 5 bases and J by 5 bases, leaving 21 bases between them.

By share, this clonotype counts as medium-sized. V is TRBV13 and J is TRBJ2-5, with 9 nucleotides matching TRBD1. The CDR3 length is 15 residues. Germline lookup yields CDR1 PRHDT and CDR2 FYEKMQ (reference sequence). Trimming removed 5 bases from V and 4 bases from J; junction bases left unmatched: 8. Here the CDR3 DNA reads TGTGCCAGCAGCCCTCTACAGGGGGCGGGAGAGACCCAGTACTTC. As protein: CASSPLQGAGETQYF.

This sequence joins TRBV20-1 and TRBJ2-5; maybe TRBD2 (6 bases). The V end was cut by 7 bases, the J end by 4 bases, with 13 bases between. The length of the CDR3 is 12 residues. Per germline, CDR1 DFQATT and CDR2 SNEGSKA (reference sequence). The CDR3 DNA reads TGCAGTGTCGGGACTTCTGGAGAGACCCAGTACTTC. Translation: CSVGTSGETQYF.

V usage is TRBV15 and J usage is TRBJ1-2; 10 positions agree with TRBD1. CDR1 and CDR2 from the germline V gene are LNHNV and YYDKDF (reference sequence). This CDR3 is 14 amino acids long. J was trimmed by 8 bases and V by 5 bases; bases with no gene match: 8. The CDR3 DNA follows: TGTGCCACCAGCGGGACAGGGGTTTTCGGGGGCTACACCTTC. Translation: CATSGTGVFGGYTF.

The chain links TRBV20-1 to TRBJ2-7, with D tentatively TRBD1 or TRBD2 (7 bases each). Trimming shortened V by 3 bases and J by 0 bases, and 18 bases separated the two germline ends. Germline lookup yields CDR1 DFQATT and CDR2 SNEGSKA (reference sequence). The CDR3 runs to 16 residues. This CDR3 is CSASRPQGGRSYEQYF. CDR3 sequence (DNA): TGCAGTGCTAGCCGACCTCAGGGGGGGCGCTCCTACGAGCAGTACTTC.

The gene calls are TRBV12-3 or TRBV12-4 and TRBJ1-1; D remains unclear. Trimming removed 5 bases at V and 4 bases at J, with 11 bases between. This CDR3 contains 13 residues. Written as DNA, the CDR3 is TGTGCCAGCAGTCTCCTCTTGAGCACTGAAGCTTTCTTT. Protein product: CASSLLLSTEAFF.

The chain recombines TRBV20-1 with TRBJ1-3; perhaps TRBD1 as D (5 bases). Germline CDR1 and CDR2: DFQATT and SNEGSKA (reference sequence). The CDR3 has 15 residues. The germline V and J ends were trimmed by 6 bases and 0 bases, with 15 bases remaining between them. DNA for the CDR3: TGCAGTGCCCCTACAGGACCCCACTCTGGAAACACCATATATTTT. It encodes CSAPTGPHSGNTIYF.

In this sample, this clonotype turned up once. The chain recombines TRBV5-1 with TRBJ2-7; D ambiguous. Deletions cut 4 bases from V and 2 bases from J, with 13 bases between. Germline CDR1 is SGHRS and CDR2 is YFSETQ. The CDR3 length is 14 residues. The CDR3 here is CASSQPTDTYEQYF. As DNA, the CDR3 is TGCGCCAGCAGCCAACCGACTGATACCTACGAGCAGTACTTC.

The rearrangement uses TRBV7-9 and TRBJ1-6; D not certain. CDR3 size: 15 residues. Between the trimmed V and J ends, which lost 8 bases and 7 bases, there was a span of 18 bases. Per the germline V gene, CDR1 is SEHNR and CDR2 is FQNEAQ (reference sequence). The CDR3 DNA reads TGTGCCAGCCGGCTTAGCATTGGGCCCAATTCACCCCTCCACTTT. This translates into CASRLSIGPNSPLHF. The full variable domain, with the rest looked up from reference TRBV7-9 and TRBJ1-6, is DTGVSQNPRHKITKRGQNVTFRCDPISEHNRLYWYRQTLGQGPEFLTYFQNEAQLEKSRLLSDRFSAERPKGSFSTLEIQRTEQGDSAMYLCASRLSIGPNSPLHFGNGTRLTVT.

The gene calls are TRBV20-1 and TRBJ1-2; TRBD1 aligns across 9 bases. This CDR3 is built from 11 residues. Germline assignment: CDR1 DFQATT and CDR2 SNEGSKA (reference sequence). Here the CDR3 DNA reads TGCAGGACAGGGGGTGACTATGGCTACACCTTC. Translating it yields CRTGGDYGYTF.

This clonotype was seen once. The J gene is TRBJ1-5, the V gene TRBV30; D not certain. Germline CDR1 reads GTSNPN; CDR2 reads SVGIG (reference sequence). Trimming removed 1 base at V and 5 bases at J, with 9 bases between. This CDR3 has 13 amino acids. The CDR3 is CAWSEDVYQPQHF. The CDR3 bases are TGTGCCTGGAGTGAGGACGTTTATCAGCCCCAGCATTTT.

The chain couples TRBV7-8 to TRBJ1-6, with D uncertain. This CDR3 comprises 14 residues. Germline assignment: CDR1 SGHVS and CDR2 FQNEAQ. V shed 4 bases and J shed 13 bases, with 17 bases lying between them. The CDR3, as DNA: TGTGCCAGCAGCTCGCAGGATCCGCTTTCGCCCCTCCACTTT. Translating gives CASSSQDPLSPLHF.

The J gene is TRBJ2-5, the V gene TRBV4-1; no clear D gene. Deletions cut 1 base from V and 3 bases from J, with 12 bases between. Germline assignment: CDR1 MGHRA and CDR2 YSYEKL. This CDR3 has 15 residues. CDR3 DNA sequence: TGCGCCAGCAGCCAAGTCCGGCTAGAGAAAGAGACCCAGTACTTC. Its translation: CASSQVRLEKETQYF.

The rearrangement links TRBV12-5 to TRBJ1-5; D gene uncertain. The germline V and J ends were trimmed by 5 bases and 3 bases, with 2 bases remaining between them. Germline values: CDR1 LGHNT, CDR2 FRNRAP. The CDR3 sequence is 11 residues long. The CDR3 DNA follows: TGTGCTAGTGGTCCCAATCAGCCCCAGCATTTT. Translation gives CASGPNQPQHF.

The V and J genes are TRBV28 and TRBJ1-2; TRBD1 matches 7 bases. V gave up 8 bases and J gave up 7 bases; unmatched junction bases: 10. Germline lookup yields CDR1 MDHEN and CDR2 SYDVKM. The CDR3 is 13 amino acids. The CDR3 spells CASETGARGGYTF. The DNA of the CDR3 is TGTGCCAGCGAAACAGGGGCACGGGGTGGCTACACCTTC.

This clonotype was counted between two and nine times. V gene TRBV6-5 combines with J gene TRBJ2-4; perhaps TRBD1 as D (6 bases). This CDR3 has 11 amino acids. Trimming cost V 5 bases and J 7 bases, with 6 bases left between them. Germline lookup yields CDR1 MNHEY and CDR2 SVGAGI. CDR3 in DNA: TGTGCCAGCAGTCAGGGGAACATTCAGTACTTC. Amino acid sequence: CASSQGNIQYF.

The chain recombines TRBV12-3 or TRBV12-4 with TRBJ2-7, with D tentatively TRBD1 (6 bases). Trimming left V 5 bases short and J 2 bases short, with 13 bases between. The CDR3 is made up of 14 amino acids. DNA for the CDR3: TGTGCCAGCAGTACCGATCGGACAGCCTACGAGCAGTACTTC. Its translation is CASSTDRTAYEQYF.

The chain joins TRBV6-2 or TRBV6-3 to TRBJ1-1; D remains unclear. CDR3 length: 14 amino acids. Per the germline V gene, CDR1 is MNHEY and CDR2 is SVGEGT. V was trimmed by 0 bases and J by 6 bases, leaving 11 bases between them. Here the CDR3 reads CASSYSSATPEAFF. The CDR3 DNA reads as TGTGCCAGCAGTTACTCATCGGCTACCCCTGAAGCTTTCTTT.

The V call is TRBV11-2, the J call TRBJ1-6; possibly TRBD1 for D (5 bases). The CDR3 contains 15 residues. V was trimmed by 4 bases and J by 11 bases, leaving 18 bases between them. CDR1 is SGHAT, CDR2 FQNNGV, per germline. The CDR3 region is CASSSSGGQVAPLHF. Here the CDR3 DNA reads TGTGCCAGCAGCTCGAGTGGAGGACAAGTGGCACCCCTCCACTTT.

The V and J genes are TRBV3-1 and TRBJ2-5; 13 bases agree with TRBD2. This CDR3 has 15 amino acids. Losses at the gene ends were 4 bases for V and 6 bases for J; bases not matched to a gene: 5. Germline V gene sequence: CDR1 LGHDT, CDR2 YNNKEL (reference sequence). The CDR3 DNA follows: TGTGCCAGCAGCCCTCGGACTAGCGGGGGTCAGACCCAGTACTTC. Translation: CASSPRTSGGQTQYF.